Here is one T cell receptor (beta chain) with its context. Its specificity is unknown. This CDR3 region has 14 residues. Germline V gene data show CDR1 as SGHTA and CDR2 as FQGNSA. V gave up 1 base and J gave up 3 bases, with 7 bases separating them. The data are from a study of shared clonotypes between healthy human individuals. Genomic DNA of unsorted samples came from roughly 90 million PBMCs. Study-wide findings and caveats: Limited genetic and exposure-history diversity came from having few donors. Blood was the only sampled material, and tissue repertoires likely differ.

Several immunoSEQ plates held equal portions of the genomic DNA taken from each subset. Clones were sequenced by immunoSEQ multiplex PCR, and TCRdb holds only the in-frame ones, with some missing. Of approximately 470,000 clones listed, 65% to 85% were seen once; the top ten hold about 12%. This clonotype was sampled from a middle-aged woman in good health. Some clones in this sample may be carry-over from other donors' samples. The rearrangement links TRBV7-2 to TRBJ1-3; D is unresolved. The sample was PBMCs. The chain's CDR3 is CASSLVGDGNTIYF. The CDR3 DNA is TGTGCCAGCAGCTTAGTCGGGGATGGAAACACCATATATTTT. Using reference TRBV7-2 and TRBJ1-3 for the parts outside the CDR3, the full variable domain is GAGVSQSPSNKVTEKGKDVELRCDPISGHTALYWYRQSLGQGLEFLIYFQGNSAPDKSGLPSDRFSAERTGGSVSTLTIQRTQQEDSAVYLCASSLVGDGNTIYFGEGSWLTVV.